Listed here are 9 T cell receptor beta chains from one sample, sequenced in a study of T cell repertoires in cytomegalovirus infection. Each CDR3 protein is one row after TCRdb ran MiXCR on the reads. There are 140,000 to 150,000 distinct CDR3 sequences in the sample; over 30% occur only once, and roughly 50% lies in the top ten. Their antigens remain unidentified. Material: CD8+ T cells from cultured PBMCs, obtained from culture after CMV antigen stimulation. These receptors were obtained from a human donor in good health (CMV status not recorded). Some clones in this sample may be carry-over from other donors' samples.

The chain links TRBV27 to TRBJ1-1, with D unclear. Germline values: CDR1 MNHEY, CDR2 SMNVEV (reference sequence). V was cut by 3 bases and J by 0 bases, with 11 bases left in between. The CDR3 extends over 15 amino acids. The DNA of the CDR3 is TGTGCCAGCAGTTTGAAGACGGTCATGAACACTGAAGCTTTCTTT. As protein: CASSLKTVMNTEAFF.

This sequence joins TRBV6-5 and TRBJ2-5; TRBD2 matches at 11 bases. The length of the CDR3 is 14 residues. Germline V gives CDR1 MNHEY, CDR2 SVGAGI. The J segment lost 5 bases and the V segment lost 4 bases, leaving 3 bases of the junction unmatched. The DNA of the CDR3 is TGTGCCAGCAGTTTACTAGCGGGGGATGAGACCCAGTACTTC. This sequence encodes CASSLLAGDETQYF.

The J gene is TRBJ2-7, the V gene TRBV4-1, with D unresolved. V was cut by 1 base and J by 6 bases, with 7 bases left in between. Germline CDR1 and CDR2: MGHRA and YSYEKL. This CDR3 spans 12 amino acids. The CDR3 loop reads CASSQVGSEQYF. For the CDR3, the DNA is TGCGCCAGCAGCCAAGTGGGGTCCGAGCAGTACTTC.

There are a few counts of this clonotype. V and J are TRBV25-1 and TRBJ2-3; 8 positions match TRBD2. The germline V gene encodes CDR1 MGHDK and CDR2 SYGVNS. J was trimmed by 8 bases and V by 5 bases; bases with no gene match: 12. This CDR3 spans 15 amino acids. The CDR3 here is CASSLPGGGQVTQYF. CDR3 nucleotides: TGTGCCAGCAGTCTACCGGGGGGGGGCCAAGTTACGCAGTATTTT. The full variable domain, completed using reference TRBV25-1 and TRBJ2-3, is EADIYQTPRYLVIGTGKKITLECSQTMGHDKMYWYQQDPGMELHLIHYSYGVNSTEKGDLSSESTVSRIRTEHFPLTLESARPSHTSQYLCASSLPGGGQVTQYFGPGTRLTVL.

The V call is TRBV28, the J call TRBJ1-6; TRBD1 is a possible D gene (5 bases). The germline V gene encodes CDR1 MDHEN and CDR2 SYDVKM. The CDR3 runs 15 residues. V shed 6 bases and J shed 7 bases, with 16 bases lying between them. CDR3 sequence reads: CASSLQGMGNSPLHF. The CDR3 bases are TGTGCCAGCAGCCTGCAGGGAATGGGGAATTCACCCCTCCACTTT.

The chain couples TRBV5-8 to TRBJ1-2, with 7 nucleotides matching TRBD1. Germline trimming cut 4 bases from V and 5 bases from J; bases unmatched to any gene: 11. Germline V gene data show CDR1 as SGHTS and CDR2 as YDEGEE. This CDR3 is built from 15 residues. The CDR3 sequence is CASSRRPPGQYGYTF. As DNA, the CDR3 is TGTGCCAGCAGCCGTCGTCCCCCGGGACAGTATGGCTACACCTTC.

In DNA, the CDR3 is TGTGCCAGCGGTCTAACTGGAGCCGACACTGAAGCTTTCTTT. The encoded protein is CASGLTGADTEAFF. The rearrangement uses TRBV28 and TRBJ1-1; no firm D call. The CDR3 length is 14 residues. V was trimmed by 8 bases and J by 3 bases, leaving 16 bases between them. Germline V lookup: CDR1 MDHEN, CDR2 SYDVKM.

The rearrangement links TRBV27 to TRBJ1-5; D gene ambiguous. Looked up from germline, CDR1 is MNHEY and CDR2 is SMNVEV (reference sequence). This CDR3 spans 14 amino acids. Trimming stripped 4 bases from V and 0 bases from J, with 7 bases between. This CDR3 reads CASSSLVSNQPQHF. The CDR3 nucleotides are TGTGCCAGCAGTTCCCTTGTTAGCAATCAGCCCCAGCATTTT.

The genes are TRBV9 and TRBJ2-7, with 8 bases that match TRBD2. The germline V gene has CDR1 SGDLS and CDR2 YYNGEE. V lost 0 bases and J lost 3; bases outside the gene matches: 5. CDR3 length equals 15 residues. CDR3 bases: TGTGCCAGCAGCGTAGCCAGCGGGGGTATCTACGAGCAGTACTTC. It specifies CASSVASGGIYEQYF.